This TCR beta chain derives from a study of type 1 and type 2 diabetes patients. Whole-study results and caveats: Groups were not age- or gender-matched, which may bias interpretation.

The PCR template was genomic DNA. The TCR beta CDR3 region was amplified using 30 forward and 13 reverse primers. MiXCR was run by TCRdb on the multiplex PCR reads, yielding one entry per CDR3 protein. The sample consists of 270,000 or so distinct CDR3 sequences, more than 40% of them appearing once. This clonotype showed up just once. Its antigen is undetermined. A junction end diverges from the germline sequence, so it may reflect a read error. CDR3 size: 11 residues. CDR1 MNHEY and CDR2 SVGAGI come from the germline V gene. This chain joins TRBV6-5 and TRBJ2-7, with D unresolved. The material sequenced was peripheral blood mononuclear cells (PBMCs). This clonotype originated in a man between 18 and 35 years old with type 2 diabetes. CDR3 in amino acids: CAISESSEQYF. CDR3 nucleotides: TGTGCCATCAGTGAGTCGTCGGAGCAGTACTTC.